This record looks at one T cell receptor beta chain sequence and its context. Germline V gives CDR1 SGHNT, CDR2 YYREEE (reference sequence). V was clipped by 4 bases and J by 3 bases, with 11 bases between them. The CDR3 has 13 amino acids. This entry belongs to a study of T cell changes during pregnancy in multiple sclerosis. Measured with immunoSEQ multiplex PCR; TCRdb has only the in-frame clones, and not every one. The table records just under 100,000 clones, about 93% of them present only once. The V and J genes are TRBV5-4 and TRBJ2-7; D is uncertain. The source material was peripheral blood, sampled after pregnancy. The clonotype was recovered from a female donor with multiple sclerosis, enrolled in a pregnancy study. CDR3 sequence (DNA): TGTGCCAGCAGCCCCACTCCCCGCTACGAGCAGTACTTC. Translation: CASSPTPRYEQYF.